The source of this TCR beta chain is a study of T cells in Graves' hyperthyroidism and ophthalmopathy (dated by TCRdb to about 2019). About the investigation overall: Peripheral blood samples were taken at initial diagnosis, before any treatment was given. TCR V-J signatures able to tell the groups apart were searched for in a discovery cohort of 95 to 100 patients, of whom around 43 had Graves' ophthalmopathy and about 60 had stable Graves' hyperthyroidism. An independent validation cohort of fewer than 20 hyperthyroidism patients and 17 patients who later progressed to ophthalmopathy tested prospective prediction of ophthalmopathy. The 100 discovery patients were divided at random into training and test sets in a 7:3 ratio. In over five Graves' hyperthyroidism patients, the study also compared T-cell repertoires from thyroid tissue with T-cell repertoires from blood. After blood sampling, hyperthyroidism patients were treated with methimazole at a starting dose of 30 mg daily, and ophthalmopathy patients were treated with high-dose intravenous methylprednisolone. The paper describes TCR Vbeta CDR3 sequencing of 130 to 150 peripheral blood samples, made up of some 40 ophthalmopathy patients, 70 to 80 hyperthyroidism patients and 17 progressor patients.

This clonotype was picked up many times. The antigen it recognizes is unknown. The sample holds no much larger clone one base away, and base qualities are not on file. Amplification of TCR beta CDR3 regions was carried out from RNA transcripts. The first round of RT-PCR for the TCR CDR3 was performed with the HTBI primer set and the Qiagen OneStep RT-PCR kit. Libraries were constructed in a second round of multiplex PCR, after which size selection and purification were carried out. Libraries were sequenced paired-end with 100 bp reads on an Illumina HiSeq2000. The original pipeline was this. SOAPnuke was used to process the raw data, with reads discarded if the reads contained adapters or uncalled bases, had a mean Phred below 15, or lacked an exact constant-primer or identifier match. COPE v1.2.5 was used to merge high-quality paired reads, and clonotypes were defined as unique nucleotide sequences. MiTCR v1.1 was used to align clonotypes to the IMGT TRBV, TRBD and TRBJ reference segments. Analysis was restricted to V-J combinations with a frequency above 0.0001, which covered roughly 99% of repertoires. The TCS score was defined as F50 (clonal expansion) divided by E x V (chaos), with BLOSUM62-based TCRdist calculated between CDR3 peptides within each V-J. Welch's t-statistics and random forest reduced roughly 500 V-J features to roughly 13, which were used in a naive Bayes classifier (R e1071). TCRdb passed the public sequencing reads through fastp at Q25 and MiXCR, retaining productive beta sequences. Rows with a matching CDR3 protein are joined into one entry that keeps the most common DNA and genes. The V and J calls reflect TCRdb's pipeline rather than the authors' work. Within this sample are a few hundred thousand distinct CDR3 sequences, with roughly 14% of them counted one time only. The ten largest clones take up 6.5% to 8% of the sample.

Graves' hyperthyroidism was defined as stable when no progression to ophthalmopathy occurred over 18 months of follow-up. The hyperthyroidism patients were between 18 and 65 years old and newly diagnosed, with a disease duration of less than 2 months. The study excluded patients with uncontrolled infections, other autoimmune diseases, pregnancy or lactation. Diagnoses relied on clinical symptoms, serum thyroxine and TRAb, thyroid ultrasound and orbital computed tomography. Ficoll-Paque density gradient centrifugation was used to isolate PBMCs from under 11 ml of fresh peripheral blood. Total RNA was extracted with Trizol reagent, and quality was checked on an Agilent 2100 Bioanalyzer. CDR1 and CDR2 are drawn from the germline V gene: WSHSY, SAAADI. Deletion took 6 bases off V and 0 bases off J, with a span of 11 bases between the germline ends. The CDR3 runs 15 amino acids, cysteine and phenylalanine included. Just the 45-base CDR3 DNA is kept, in frame starting at base 1.

Study-wide conclusions, independent of this receptor: In validation, the model predicted progression to ophthalmopathy with 55% to 71% sensitivity and less than 80% specificity, a median of about 6 months before onset. Sample size was not statistically predetermined, and blinding of investigators to group allocation was not performed. Most expanded thyroid clonotypes (frequency above 0.001) were also detected in blood, a finding suggesting that blood repertoires may reflect thyroid immune responses. A model built on a 13 V-J signature distinguished ophthalmopathy from stable hyperthyroidism, reaching around 90% sensitivity and 81.08% specificity in cross-validation and 80%/75% in testing.

The specimen sequenced was blood. Here the chain combines TRBV10-2 and TRBJ2-2; the best D guess is TRBD2, with 6 bases matching. This clonotype was sampled from a young woman with Graves' hyperthyroidism. The CDR3 region has the sequence CASREAGANTGELFF. In nucleotides, the sequence is TGCGCCAGCAGGGAAGCGGGCGCGAACACCGGGGAGCTGTTTTTT.